The 2 T cell receptor beta chains reported below all come from one sample, sequenced in a study of T cells in Graves' hyperthyroidism and ophthalmopathy. Researchers amplified the TCR beta CDR3 regions from RNA transcripts. During a first-round RT-PCR of the TCR CDR3, the HTBI primer set was used. TCRdb called the multiplex PCR reads again in MiXCR, with one record for every CDR3 protein. The sample contains 130,000 or so distinct CDR3 sequences, roughly a fifth of which appear only once. Sequencing was performed on blood. These receptors originate from a woman aged 45-59 years with Graves' hyperthyroidism that later progressed to Graves' ophthalmopathy.

Ten or more counts support this clonotype. This chain links TRBV7-6 with TRBJ2-3; a weak D match, TRBD2 (6 bases). This CDR3 has 14 amino acids. The germline V gene encodes CDR1 SGHVS and CDR2 FNYEAQ. Trimming shortened V by 5 bases and J by 3 bases, and 12 bases separated the two germline ends. The DNA for the CDR3 is TGTGCCAGCAGCCCCCCGGGGGTTACAGATACGCAGTATTTT. It translates to CASSPPGVTDTQYF.

This clonotype was counted ten times or more. The CDR3 DNA reads as TGTGCCAGCAGCCGCAAGGGTTACAATGAGCAGTTCTTC. It specifies CASSRKGYNEQFF. This chain connects TRBV3-1 to TRBJ2-1, with D hard to call. The germline V gene has CDR1 LGHDT and CDR2 YNNKEL (reference sequence). V lost 4 bases, J lost 4 bases, and 8 bases lay in between. The CDR3 totals 13 residues.